The 9 T cell receptor beta chains below come from one sample, sequenced in a study of cytomegalovirus exposure and HLA in healthy donors. Sequencing used immunoSEQ multiplex PCR; TCRdb keeps in-frame clones, though not all of them. The sample has around 350,000 clones, just over 85% seen once. Sequencing was done on a sample of PBMCs. The origin of the receptors is a woman aged 18-29 years in good health and CMV-seronegative.

The chain links TRBV28 to TRBJ1-6; possibly TRBD1 for D (5 bases). The V end lost 1 base, the J end lost 3 bases, and 10 bases lay between the germline ends. CDR3 length equals 16 residues. Germline V CDR1 and CDR2: MDHEN, SYDVKM. The CDR3 sequence: CASSLYRSDYNSPLHF. The CDR3 DNA reads as TGTGCCAGCAGTTTATACAGGAGTGACTATAATTCACCCCTCCACTTT.

The chain couples TRBV18 to TRBJ1-1; 7 bases are shared with TRBD1. J gave up 2 bases and V 5 bases, and 8 bases lay outside the gene matches. The CDR3 is made up of 15 amino acids. Per germline, CDR1 KGHSH and CDR2 LQKENI. As DNA, the CDR3 is TGTGCCAGCTCAAAGGGGGCAGGGGATAACACTGAAGCTTTCTTT. Encoded protein: CASSKGAGDNTEAFF. Together with reference TRBV18 and TRBJ1-1, the CDR3 gives the full variable domain: NAGVMQNPRHLVRRRGQEARLRCSPMKGHSHVYWYRQLPEEGLKFMVYLQKENIIDESGMPKERFSAEFPKEGPSILRIQQVVRGDSAAYFCASSKGAGDNTEAFFGQGTRLTVV.

V and J are TRBV27 and TRBJ2-1, with 8 bases matching TRBD1. CDR1 is MNHEY, CDR2 SMNVEV, per germline (reference sequence). This CDR3 is 13 amino acids long. Trimming took 4 bases from V and 6 from J; bases not matched to a gene: 2. CDR3 protein: CASSSQGANEQFF. CDR3 sequence (DNA): TGTGCCAGCAGTTCTCAGGGGGCCAATGAGCAGTTCTTC.

V gene TRBV7-9 combines with J gene TRBJ2-7, with D possibly being TRBD1 (6 bases). The CDR3 covers 12 residues. CDR1 is SEHNR, CDR2 FQNEAQ, per germline (reference sequence). Deletions cut 5 bases from V and 6 bases from J, with 11 bases between. The CDR3 region has the DNA TGTGCCAGCAGCCCCACAGGGAGCGAGCAGTACTTC. Translated, it gives CASSPTGSEQYF.

This clone occurred a few times. V and J are TRBV2 and TRBJ1-2; TRBD1 matches 9 bases. The V gene's germline CDR1 is SNHLY and CDR2 FYNNEI. The CDR3 covers 14 residues. J gave up 3 bases and V 7 bases, and 6 bases lay outside the gene matches. CDR3 sequence reads: CASTRQGVDYGYTF. CDR3 bases: TGTGCCAGCACCAGACAGGGGGTGGACTATGGCTACACCTTC.

This chain uses TRBV7-9 with TRBJ2-2; 9 nucleotides line up with TRBD2. With 6 bases clipped from V and 5 bases from J, the junction kept 10 bases outside the gene matches. This CDR3 has 16 residues. Germline CDR1 reads SEHNR; CDR2 reads FQNEAQ (reference sequence). The CDR3 sequence: CASRFGLARRTGELFF. DNA of the CDR3: TGTGCCAGCAGATTCGGACTAGCGAGAAGGACCGGGGAGCTGTTTTTT.

The V gene is TRBV7-9, the J gene TRBJ2-1; D remains unclear. The CDR3 extends over 16 amino acids. Germline V gives CDR1 SEHNR, CDR2 FQNEAQ (reference sequence). The V and J ends lost 4 bases and 2 bases respectively, with 15 bases between them. The CDR3: CASSSGSDGAYNEQFF. The CDR3 DNA reads as TGTGCCAGCAGCTCCGGTTCAGACGGAGCCTACAATGAGCAGTTCTTC.

This clone showed up just a few times. The chain recombines TRBV7-9 with TRBJ2-6; tentatively, D is TRBD1 (5 bases). This CDR3 is 17 amino acids long. V was shortened by 0 bases and J by 0 bases, with 9 bases between the two germline ends. CDR1 is SEHNR and CDR2 is FQNEAQ in the germline V gene (reference sequence). The CDR3 bases are TGTGCCAGCAGCTTAGCACAGGCCCTCTCTGGGGCCAACGTCCTGACTTTC. Translation: CASSLAQALSGANVLTF.

This CDR3 is CASSLSGGVYNEQFF. For the CDR3, the DNA is TGTGCCAGCAGTCTCAGCGGGGGAGTATACAATGAGCAGTTCTTC. The gene calls are TRBV2 and TRBJ2-1, with 8 bases that match TRBD2. This CDR3 comprises 15 residues. The germline gives CDR1 SNHLY, CDR2 FYNNEI. V dropped 5 bases and J dropped 4; count of bases not matched to a gene: 7.